Detailed here is one TCR beta chain. Its target is unknown. At one end, the junction sequence differs from germline, possibly due to a read error. This sample is drawn from a study of yellow fever vaccine responses in identical twins. Study observations and caveats: Twins' vaccine T cell responses were reported to seem partly convergent and partly personalized.

TCRdb reanalysed the RT-PCR reads using MiXCR and keeps one entry per CDR3 protein. The sample consists of more than 5,500 distinct CDR3 sequences, approximately 86% of them appearing once. CDR3 length: 14 amino acids. CDR1 is SGHTA, CDR2 FQGTGA, per germline. The TCR comes from a woman under 30 who received the yellow fever vaccine. The chain carries TRBV7-3 and TRBJ2-7, with a weak D call TRBD1 (5 bases). The material sequenced was T cells from blood (PBMCs), unsorted or a sorted subset (not recorded which), taken before or after yellow fever vaccination (not recorded which). The CDR3 DNA sequence: TGTGCCAGCAGCTTAAACAGGATTTCCTGCGAGCAGTACTTC. Translated, it gives CASSLNRISCEQYF.